The 25 T cell receptor beta chains presented below share a single source sample, sequenced in a study of cytomegalovirus exposure and HLA in healthy donors. In the PCR, 60 Vbeta and 13 Jbeta primers were used. Assay used: immunoSEQ multiplex PCR; TCRdb lists only in-frame clones, some missing. The table includes 100,000 to 150,000 clones, about 73% detected once. Sequencing was carried out using PBMCs. The receptors shown here come from a human donor in good health.

This clone came up a few times. This rearrangement joins TRBV30 to TRBJ1-6, with D tentatively TRBD1 (6 bases). Germline assignment: CDR1 GTSNPN and CDR2 SVGIG (reference sequence). This CDR3 spans 15 amino acids. V was clipped by 3 bases and J by 7 bases, with 16 bases between them. For the CDR3, the DNA is TGTGCCTGGAGGGGGGACGGGGGGCCCAATTCACCCCTCCACTTT. It codes for CAWRGDGGPNSPLHF. The full variable domain, with the rest looked up from reference TRBV30 and TRBJ1-6, is SQTIHQWPATLVQPVGSPLSLECTVEGTSNPNLYWYRQAAGRGLQLLFYSVGIGQISSEVPQNLSASRPQDRQFILSSKKLLLSDSGFYLCAWRGDGGPNSPLHFGNGTRLTVT.

With respect to this clone: The junction departs from the called germline gene at one end, perhaps through a read error. The rearrangement uses TRBV6-1 and TRBJ1-5, with a weak D call TRBD1 (6 bases). Germline V lookup: CDR1 MNHNS, CDR2 SASEGT. The CDR3 extends over 15 amino acids. DNA for the CDR3: TGTGCCAGCAGGGGAGGGGGGTATAGCAATCGGCCCCAGCATTTT. Protein: CASRGGGYSNRPQHF.

The chain employs TRBV29-1 and TRBJ2-1; D is possibly TRBD1 (5 bases). CDR3 length equals 12 residues. V lost 7 bases and J 5 bases, leaving 12 bases between the germline ends. CDR1 and CDR2 from the germline V gene are SQVTM and ANQGSEA. The CDR3 spells CSAWTPNNEQFF. As DNA, the CDR3 is TGCAGCGCATGGACACCGAACAATGAGCAGTTCTTC.

The gene calls are TRBV9 and TRBJ2-2, with TRBD2 identical over 9 bases. Germline CDR1 reads SGDLS; CDR2 reads YYNGEE. The CDR3 totals 18 residues. Trimming removed 0 bases from V and 4 bases from J; junction bases left unmatched: 10. The CDR3 region is CASSVDHRLAGTTGELFF. The CDR3 DNA reads as TGTGCCAGCAGCGTAGATCATCGCCTAGCGGGGACCACCGGGGAGCTGTTTTTT.

The chain is built from TRBV4-2 and TRBJ2-3, with no clear D. V dropped 0 bases and J dropped 6 bases, with 16 bases sitting between them. Looked up from germline, CDR1 is LGHNA and CDR2 is YNFKEQ. The CDR3 is 16 amino acids. The CDR3 bases are TGTGCCAGCAGCCAAGATTGGCCCTCCTCAGCGGATACGCAGTATTTT. This encodes CASSQDWPSSADTQYF.

This clone was counted between two and nine times. The chain combines TRBV19 with TRBJ2-5; possible D gene TRBD1, 5 bases. Judging by the DNA end, TRBJ2-7 fits better; the J call may be wrong. The CDR3 runs to 14 residues. CDR1 LNHDA and CDR2 SQIVND come from the germline V gene (reference sequence). The CDR3 reads CASSPTASPYEQYF. Here the CDR3 DNA reads TGTGCCAGTAGCCCGACAGCCTCTCCCTACGAGCAGTACTTC.

The chain uses TRBV5-1 and TRBJ2-3; D may be TRBD2 (5 bases). This CDR3 region has 15 residues. CDR1 is SGHRS, CDR2 YFSETQ, per germline. Trimming took 1 base from V and 0 from J, leaving 9 bases between them. The CDR3 coding sequence is TGCGCCAGCAGCTTGCGGGGAATTAGCACAGATACGCAGTATTTT. As protein: CASSLRGISTDTQYF.

The V call is TRBV15, the J call TRBJ1-5; D uncertain. Per the germline V gene, CDR1 is LNHNV and CDR2 is YYDKDF (reference sequence). This CDR3 has 12 amino acids. Trimming stripped 4 bases from V and 2 bases from J, with 3 bases between. CDR3 sequence: CATSTGNQPQHF. CDR3 nucleotides: TGTGCCACCAGCACCGGCAATCAGCCCCAGCATTTT.

The rearrangement joins TRBV6-6 to TRBJ1-2; a possible D gene is TRBD1 (5 bases). With 6 bases removed from V and 9 bases from J, the gap between germline ends came to 11 bases. The CDR3 extends over 11 amino acids. CDR1 and CDR2 (germline): MNHNY, SVGAGI (reference sequence). DNA for the CDR3: TGTGCCAGCAGAATCGACAGTCGCTACACCTTC. Amino acid sequence: CASRIDSRYTF.

This clone appeared a single time. This sequence joins TRBV6-6 and TRBJ1-5; D unclear. CDR3 length equals 14 residues. The V end was cut by 0 bases, the J end by 2 bases, with 5 bases between. Per germline, CDR1 MNHNY and CDR2 SVGAGI (reference sequence). This chain's CDR3 is CASSYSTGNQPQHF. The CDR3 nucleotides read TGTGCCAGCAGTTACTCAACGGGCAATCAGCCCCAGCATTTT.

The CDR3 DNA reads as TGCGCCAGCAGCCCGGGACTAGCGGGGGGCCATCTCTCCTACGAGCAGTACTTC. It specifies CASSPGLAGGHLSYEQYF. This chain connects TRBV5-1 to TRBJ2-5; 15 bases are a match to TRBD2. With the DNA end fitting TRBJ2-7 better, the J assignment may be wrong. The CDR3 loop spans 18 amino acids. The germline CDR1 and CDR2 sequences are SGHRS and YFSETQ.

The CDR3 reads CASSRLGRGNNQPQHF. CDR3 DNA: TGTGCCAGCAGTCGACTGGGCCGAGGGAACAATCAGCCCCAGCATTTT. The rearrangement uses TRBV7-6 and TRBJ1-5; D ambiguous. Germline CDR1 and CDR2: SGHVS and FNYEAQ. Trimming removed 6 bases from V and 3 bases from J, with 18 bases in between. This CDR3 has 16 amino acids. The full variable domain, with the rest looked up from reference TRBV7-6 and TRBJ1-5, is GAGVSQSPRYKVTKRGQDVALRCDPISGHVSLYWYRQALGQGPEFLTYFNYEAQQDKSGLPNDRFSAERPEGSISTLTIQRTEQRDSAMYRCASSRLGRGNNQPQHFGDGTRLSIL.

This rearrangement joins TRBV7-2 to TRBJ2-3; TRBD2 matches at 7 bases. CDR3 size: 16 residues. V gave up 3 bases and J gave up 4 bases; unmatched junction bases: 10. In germline, CDR1 is SGHTA, CDR2 FQGNSA. CDR3 in amino acids: CASSLQRGVGSDTQYF. The CDR3 DNA sequence: TGTGCCAGCAGCTTGCAGCGGGGAGTTGGTTCAGATACGCAGTATTTT.

V is TRBV14 and J is TRBJ1-5; possible D gene TRBD1, 6 bases. The germline V gene has CDR1 SGHDN and CDR2 FVKESK. Deletions cut 3 bases from V and 7 bases from J, with 10 bases between. The CDR3 extends over 13 amino acids. The CDR3 bases are TGTGCCAGCAGCCAGGACAGCTCGCAGCCCCAGCATTTT. Protein: CASSQDSSQPQHF.

The chain's CDR3 is CSARGFGGYTF. The DNA of the CDR3 is TGCAGTGCTAGAGGCTTCGGGGGCTACACCTTC. This chain joins TRBV20-1 and TRBJ1-2; D remains ambiguous. Looked up from germline, CDR1 is DFQATT and CDR2 is SNEGSKA (reference sequence). The CDR3 is made up of 11 amino acids. Trimming pared 1 base from V and 8 bases from J, leaving 8 bases between.

The gene calls are TRBV28 and TRBJ2-3; the D gene is possibly TRBD2 (6 bases). Germline CDR1 MDHEN, CDR2 SYDVKM. V gave up 5 bases and J gave up 0 bases, with 12 bases separating them. The CDR3 spans 15 residues. The DNA for the CDR3 is TGTGCCAGCAGTCGGCCCGGGACTAGCACAGATACGCAGTATTTT. Its translation is CASSRPGTSTDTQYF.

The V gene is TRBV5-6, the J gene TRBJ1-2; possibly TRBD1 for D (6 bases). CDR1 is SGHDT, CDR2 YYEEEE, per germline. Trimming took off 2 bases at V and 7 bases at J, with 21 bases between the two ends. CDR3 length: 16 amino acids. CDR3 sequence (DNA): TGTGCCAGCAGCTTACAACCACAGGGTTCGCGCTTTGGCTACACCTTC. Its translation: CASSLQPQGSRFGYTF.

The rearrangement links TRBV28 to TRBJ2-1, with D perhaps TRBD2 (5 bases). Germline values: CDR1 MDHEN, CDR2 SYDVKM. The CDR3 extends over 14 amino acids. V was cut by 5 bases and J by 8 bases, with 16 bases left in between. Here the CDR3 reads CASSPLPRVDEQFF. CDR3 bases: TGTGCCAGCAGTCCACTCCCGAGGGTCGATGAGCAGTTCTTC.

The rearrangement links TRBV6-1 to TRBJ1-1; D ambiguous. The CDR3 runs 13 residues. Trimming cost V 2 bases and J 1 base, with 5 bases left between them. Germline assignment: CDR1 MNHNS and CDR2 SASEGT. The CDR3 DNA follows: TGTGCCAGCAGTGAAAGAGGGAACACTGAAGCTTTCTTT. Translation: CASSERGNTEAFF.

The J gene is TRBJ1-6, the V gene TRBV30; 7 nucleotides align to TRBD1. Per germline, CDR1 GTSNPN and CDR2 SVGIG (reference sequence). Unmatched junction bases numbered 6, after V lost 1 base and J lost 6 bases. This CDR3 spans 15 amino acids. The CDR3 region has the DNA TGTGCCTGGAGTGGACAGGGCTCCCTTAATTCACCCCTCCACTTT. This gives the protein CAWSGQGSLNSPLHF.

The chain carries TRBV4-2 and TRBJ2-5; tentatively, D is TRBD2 (5 bases). Trimming pared 1 base from V and 6 bases from J, leaving 6 bases between. The CDR3 is made up of 12 amino acids. Germline V gene data show CDR1 as LGHNA and CDR2 as YNFKEQ. CDR3 residues: CASSQVAQTQYF. The CDR3 nucleotides are TGTGCCAGCAGCCAAGTAGCGCAGACCCAGTACTTC.

The DNA of the CDR3 is TGTGCCAGCAGCTTAGCAGTCTCGGGTAGCGGGACGTTTTTAGCCGGGGAGCTGTTTTTT. Its protein product is CASSLAVSGSGTFLAGELFF. The rearrangement links TRBV7-6 to TRBJ2-2; 8 bases are shared with TRBD2. This CDR3 has 20 amino acids. Germline V gene lookup returns CDR1 SGHVS and CDR2 FNYEAQ. J gave up 6 bases and V 0 bases, and 18 bases lay outside the gene matches.

This rearrangement joins TRBV5-6 to TRBJ2-3; D might be TRBD1 (6 bases). The germline gives CDR1 SGHDT, CDR2 YYEEEE. This CDR3 region has 15 residues. Trimming removed 0 bases from V and 2 bases from J, with 10 bases in between. CDR3 nucleotide sequence: TGTGCCAGCAGCTTGGTCAGGGGAGTCACAGATACGCAGTATTTT. This sequence encodes CASSLVRGVTDTQYF.

The V gene is TRBV4-2, the J gene TRBJ2-2; 9 nucleotides line up with TRBD1. The V and J ends lost 0 bases and 5 bases, in that order; junction bases with no gene match: 4. The CDR3 totals 16 residues. CDR1 is LGHNA and CDR2 is YNFKEQ in the germline V gene. The DNA of the CDR3 is TGTGCCAGCAGCCAAGAGGGGACAGGGTTTACCGGGGAGCTGTTTTTT. It yields the protein CASSQEGTGFTGELFF.

The CDR3, as DNA: TGTGCCAGCAGTCGGACTAGCGGGGGGGCGAACACCGGGGAGCTGTTTTTT. Its protein product is CASSRTSGGANTGELFF. The chain is built from TRBV7-6 and TRBJ2-2; TRBD2 aligns across 15 bases. The J segment lost 0 bases and the V segment lost 6 bases, leaving 2 bases of the junction unmatched. Germline V gene data show CDR1 as SGHVS and CDR2 as FNYEAQ. This CDR3 contains 17 residues.